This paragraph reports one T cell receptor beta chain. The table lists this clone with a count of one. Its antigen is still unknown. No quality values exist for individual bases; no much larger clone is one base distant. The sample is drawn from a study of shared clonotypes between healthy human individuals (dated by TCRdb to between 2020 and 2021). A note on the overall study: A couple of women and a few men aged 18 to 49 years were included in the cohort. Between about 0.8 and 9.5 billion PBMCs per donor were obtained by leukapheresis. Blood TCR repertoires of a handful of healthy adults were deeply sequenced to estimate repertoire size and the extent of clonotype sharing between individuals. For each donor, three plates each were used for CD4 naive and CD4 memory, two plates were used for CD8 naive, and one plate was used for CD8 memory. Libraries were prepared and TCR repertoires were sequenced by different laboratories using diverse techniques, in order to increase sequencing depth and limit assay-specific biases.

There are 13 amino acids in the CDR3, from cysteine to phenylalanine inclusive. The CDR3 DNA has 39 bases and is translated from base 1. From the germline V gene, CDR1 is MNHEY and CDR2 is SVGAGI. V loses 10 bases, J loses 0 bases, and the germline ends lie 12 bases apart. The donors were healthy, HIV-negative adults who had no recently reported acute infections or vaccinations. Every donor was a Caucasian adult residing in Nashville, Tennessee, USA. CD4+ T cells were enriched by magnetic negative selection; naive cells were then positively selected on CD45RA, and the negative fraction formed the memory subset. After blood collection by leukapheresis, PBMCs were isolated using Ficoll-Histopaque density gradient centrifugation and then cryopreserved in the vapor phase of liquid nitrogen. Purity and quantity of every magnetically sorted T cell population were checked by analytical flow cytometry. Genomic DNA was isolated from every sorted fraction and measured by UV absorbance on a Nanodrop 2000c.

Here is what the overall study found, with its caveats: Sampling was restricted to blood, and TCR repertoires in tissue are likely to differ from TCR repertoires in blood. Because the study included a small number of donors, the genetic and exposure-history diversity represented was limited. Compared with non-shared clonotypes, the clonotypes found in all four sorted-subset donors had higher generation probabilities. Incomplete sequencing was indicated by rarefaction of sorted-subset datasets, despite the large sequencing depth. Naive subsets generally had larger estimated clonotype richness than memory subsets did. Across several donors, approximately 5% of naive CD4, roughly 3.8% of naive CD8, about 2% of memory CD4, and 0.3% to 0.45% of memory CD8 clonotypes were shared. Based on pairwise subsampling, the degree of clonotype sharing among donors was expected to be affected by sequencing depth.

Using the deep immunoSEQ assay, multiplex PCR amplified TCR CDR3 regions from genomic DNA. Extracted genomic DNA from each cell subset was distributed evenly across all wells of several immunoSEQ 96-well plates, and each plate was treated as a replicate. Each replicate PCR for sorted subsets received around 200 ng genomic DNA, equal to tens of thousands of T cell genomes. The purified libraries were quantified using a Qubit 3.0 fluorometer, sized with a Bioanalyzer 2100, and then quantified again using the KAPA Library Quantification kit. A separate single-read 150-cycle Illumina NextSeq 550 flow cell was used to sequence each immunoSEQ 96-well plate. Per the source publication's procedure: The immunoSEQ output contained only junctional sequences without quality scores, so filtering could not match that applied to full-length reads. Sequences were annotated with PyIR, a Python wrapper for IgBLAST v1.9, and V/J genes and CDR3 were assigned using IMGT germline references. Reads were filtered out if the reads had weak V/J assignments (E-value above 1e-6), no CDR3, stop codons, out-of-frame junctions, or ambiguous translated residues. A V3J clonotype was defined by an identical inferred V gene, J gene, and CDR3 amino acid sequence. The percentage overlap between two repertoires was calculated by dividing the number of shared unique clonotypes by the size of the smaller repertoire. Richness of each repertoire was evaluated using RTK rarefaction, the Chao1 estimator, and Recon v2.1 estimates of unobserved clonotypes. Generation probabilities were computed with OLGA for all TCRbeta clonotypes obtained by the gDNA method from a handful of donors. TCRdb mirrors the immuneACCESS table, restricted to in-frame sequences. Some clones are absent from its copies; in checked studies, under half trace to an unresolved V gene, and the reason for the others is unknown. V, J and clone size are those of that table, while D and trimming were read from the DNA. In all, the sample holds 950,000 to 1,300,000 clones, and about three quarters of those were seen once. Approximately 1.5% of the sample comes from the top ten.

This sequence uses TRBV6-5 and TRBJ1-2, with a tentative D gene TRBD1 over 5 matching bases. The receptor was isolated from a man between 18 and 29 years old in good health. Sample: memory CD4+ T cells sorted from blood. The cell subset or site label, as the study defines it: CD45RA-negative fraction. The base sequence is TGTGCCATTTGGGGCGGAACTAACTATGGCTACACCTTC. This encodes CAIWGGTNYGYTF.